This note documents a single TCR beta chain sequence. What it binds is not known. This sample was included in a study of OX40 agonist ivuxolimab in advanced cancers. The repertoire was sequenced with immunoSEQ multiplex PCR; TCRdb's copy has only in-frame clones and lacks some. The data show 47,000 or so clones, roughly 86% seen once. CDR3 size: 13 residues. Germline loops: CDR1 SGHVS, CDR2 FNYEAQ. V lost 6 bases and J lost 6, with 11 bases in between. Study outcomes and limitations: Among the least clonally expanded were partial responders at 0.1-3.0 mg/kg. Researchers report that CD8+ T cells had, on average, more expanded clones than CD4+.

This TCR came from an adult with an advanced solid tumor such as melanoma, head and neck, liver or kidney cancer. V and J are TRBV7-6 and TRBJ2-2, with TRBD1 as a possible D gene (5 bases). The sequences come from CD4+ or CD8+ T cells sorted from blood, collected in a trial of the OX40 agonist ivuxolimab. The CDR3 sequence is CASRLEGAGELFF. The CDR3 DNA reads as TGTGCCAGCAGGTTGGAAGGGGCCGGGGAGCTGTTTTTT.